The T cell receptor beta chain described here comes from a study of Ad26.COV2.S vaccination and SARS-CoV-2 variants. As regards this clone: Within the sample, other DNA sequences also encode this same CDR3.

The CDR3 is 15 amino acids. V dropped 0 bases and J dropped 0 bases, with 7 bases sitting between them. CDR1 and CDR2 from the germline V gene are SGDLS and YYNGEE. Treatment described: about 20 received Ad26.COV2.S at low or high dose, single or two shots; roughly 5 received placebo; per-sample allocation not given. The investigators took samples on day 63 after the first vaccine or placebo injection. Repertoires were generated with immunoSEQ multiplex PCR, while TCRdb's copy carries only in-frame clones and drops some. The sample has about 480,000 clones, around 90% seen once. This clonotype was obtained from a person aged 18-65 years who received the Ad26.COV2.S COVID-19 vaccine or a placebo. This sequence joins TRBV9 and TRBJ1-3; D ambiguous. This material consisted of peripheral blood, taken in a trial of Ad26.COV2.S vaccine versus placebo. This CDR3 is CASSVAGSSGNTIYF. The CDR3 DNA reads TGTGCCAGCAGCGTAGCCGGGTCCTCTGGAAACACCATATATTTT.